A selection of T cell receptor beta chains follows, all from one sample in a study of siplizumab effects on memory and regulatory T cells. TCRdb's copy holds only in-frame clones and misses some; the assay was immunoSEQ multiplex PCR. Among roughly 75,000 clones, roughly 93% were seen once, and the ten largest hold 4.5% to 6.5%. The specimen sequenced was CD8+ T cells sorted from blood. Source of these receptors: a human donor in good health. Both conserved end residues are trimmed from each CDR3. D genes are given only for firm matches.

D gene	J gene	V gene	CDR3 protein
NA	TRBJ2-4	TRBV7-2	ASSSRWDIQY
TRBD1	TRBJ1-4	TRBV10-2	ASAPGTGDEKLF
NA	TRBJ1-5	TRBV19	ASSMASGGNQPQH
NA	TRBJ1-6	TRBV7-3	ASSSGTGSYNSPLH
NA	TRBJ2-3	TRBV5-4	ASSGGTTDTQY
TRBD1	TRBJ1-1	TRBV10-3	AIGQGNTEAF
NA	TRBJ1-1	TRBV11-3	ASSGGVGTEAF
TRBD2	TRBJ2-3	TRBV9	ASSPPTGGSTDTQY
TRBD1	TRBJ2-7	TRBV29-1	SVQVSGTGSYEQY
NA	TRBJ1-2	TRBV19	ASKANYGYT
NA	TRBJ1-3	TRBV5-6	ASSLGPSTGGNTIY
NA	TRBJ2-7	TRBV6-6	ASSYSLAYEQY
NA	TRBJ1-5	TRBV27	ASSTGSNQPQH
NA	TRBJ2-1	TRBV18	ASSPGHNTLDEQF